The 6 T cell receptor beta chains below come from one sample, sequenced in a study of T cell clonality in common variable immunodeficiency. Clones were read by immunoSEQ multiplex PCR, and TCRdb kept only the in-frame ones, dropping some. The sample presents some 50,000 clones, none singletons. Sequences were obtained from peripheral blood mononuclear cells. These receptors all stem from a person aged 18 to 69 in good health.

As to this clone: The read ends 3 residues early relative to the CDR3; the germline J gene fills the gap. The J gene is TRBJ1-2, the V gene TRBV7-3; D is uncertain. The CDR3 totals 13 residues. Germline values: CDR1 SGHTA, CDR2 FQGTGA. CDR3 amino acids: CASSLTGSNDYTF. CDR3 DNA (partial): TGTGCCAGCAGCTTAACAGGGTCCAATGAC. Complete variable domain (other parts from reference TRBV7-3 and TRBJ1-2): GAGVSQTPSNKVTEKGKYVELRCDPISGHTALYWYRQSLGQGPEFLIYFQGTGAADDSGLPNDRFFAVRPEGSVSTLKIQRTERGDSAVYLCASSLTGSNDYTFGSGTRLTVV.

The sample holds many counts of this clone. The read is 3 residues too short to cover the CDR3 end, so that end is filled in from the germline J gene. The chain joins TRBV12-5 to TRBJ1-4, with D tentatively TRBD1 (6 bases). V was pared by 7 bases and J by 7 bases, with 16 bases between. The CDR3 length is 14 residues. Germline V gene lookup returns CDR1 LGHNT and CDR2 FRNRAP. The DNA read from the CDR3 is TGTGCTAGTGCCGAGAGGGGGACGGGTGAAAAA. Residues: CASAERGTGEK. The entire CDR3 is CASAERGTGEKLFF.

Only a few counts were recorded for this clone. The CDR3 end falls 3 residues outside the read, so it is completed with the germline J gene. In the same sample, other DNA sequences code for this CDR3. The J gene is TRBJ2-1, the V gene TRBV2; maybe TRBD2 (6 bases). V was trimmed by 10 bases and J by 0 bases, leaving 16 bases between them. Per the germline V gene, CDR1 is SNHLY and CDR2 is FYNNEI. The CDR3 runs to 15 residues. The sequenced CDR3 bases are TGTGCCACCACGAGGGCGGGACTCTCCTACAATGAG. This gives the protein CATTRAGLSYNE. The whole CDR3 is CATTRAGLSYNEQFF.

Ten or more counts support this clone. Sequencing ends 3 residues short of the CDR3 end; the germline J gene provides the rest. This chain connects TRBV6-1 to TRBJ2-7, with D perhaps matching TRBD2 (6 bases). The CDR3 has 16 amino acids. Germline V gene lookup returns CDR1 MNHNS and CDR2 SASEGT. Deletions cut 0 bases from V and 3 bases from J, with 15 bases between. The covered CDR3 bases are TGTGCCAGCAGTGAAGCGTTTGGGGCGGGGTACTACGAG. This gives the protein CASSEAFGAGYYE. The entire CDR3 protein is CASSEAFGAGYYEQYF.

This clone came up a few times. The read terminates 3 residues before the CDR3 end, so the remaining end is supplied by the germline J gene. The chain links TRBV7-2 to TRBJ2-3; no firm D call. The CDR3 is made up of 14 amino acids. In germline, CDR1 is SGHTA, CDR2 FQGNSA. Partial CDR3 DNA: TGTGCCAGCAGCCTTAGCTATAGCAATCAGCCG. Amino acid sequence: CASSLSYSNQP. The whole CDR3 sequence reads CASSLSYSNQPQYF.

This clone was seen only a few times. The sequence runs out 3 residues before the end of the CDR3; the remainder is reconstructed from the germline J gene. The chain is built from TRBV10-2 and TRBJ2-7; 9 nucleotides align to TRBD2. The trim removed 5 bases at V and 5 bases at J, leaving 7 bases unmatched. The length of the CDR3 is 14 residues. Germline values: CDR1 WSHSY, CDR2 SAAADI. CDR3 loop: CASSSGLARNEQYF. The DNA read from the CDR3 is TGCGCCAGCAGTTCCGGACTAGCGAGAAACGAG.